The 20 T cell receptor beta chains reported below all come from one sample, sequenced in a study of T cell changes during pregnancy in multiple sclerosis. Measured with immunoSEQ multiplex PCR; TCRdb has only the in-frame clones, and not every one. The sample comprises tens of thousands of clones, about nine tenths of which are singletons, and approximately 8% rests with the top ten. Sequenced here: CD8+ T cells from peripheral blood mononuclear cells, sampled in the first trimester of pregnancy. These receptors were taken from a female donor in good health, enrolled as a control in a pregnancy study.

The V gene is TRBV7-3, the J gene TRBJ2-1, with 12 bases identical to TRBD2. Germline-derived CDR1 and CDR2 are SGHTA and FQGTGA. Germline trimming cut 5 bases from V and 7 bases from J; bases unmatched to any gene: 9. This CDR3 region has 16 residues. CDR3 protein: CASSPWTSGTNNEQFF. The CDR3, as DNA: TGTGCCAGCAGCCCGTGGACTAGCGGGACGAATAATGAGCAGTTCTTC.

This chain links TRBV27 with TRBJ2-1; possible D gene TRBD1, 6 bases. Looked up from germline, CDR1 is MNHEY and CDR2 is SMNVEV (reference sequence). V shed 3 bases and J shed 0 bases, with 12 bases lying between them. This CDR3 comprises 16 residues. In DNA form, the CDR3 reads TGTGCCAGCAGTTTCCCGAGGGGGAGCTCCTACAATGAGCAGTTCTTC. Translated, it gives CASSFPRGSSYNEQFF.

The chain links TRBV6-5 to TRBJ1-4, with TRBD1 identical over 9 bases. The CDR3 is 15 residues long. V shed 1 base and J 10 bases; nucleotides not matched to a gene: 7. Germline V gene data show CDR1 as MNHEY and CDR2 as SVGAGI. The CDR3: CASSYLPGTGLKLFF. In DNA, the CDR3 is TGTGCCAGCAGTTACTTACCCGGGACAGGGTTAAAACTGTTTTTT.

Of note for this clone: Other DNA sequences in this sample translate to the same CDR3. CDR3 nucleotides: TGCGCCAGCAGCCCCCGTGGGGGGGTCCGAGAGACCCAGTACTTC. Protein: CASSPRGGVRETQYF. This chain links TRBV4-3 with TRBJ2-5; 7 bases are shared with TRBD2. The CDR3 covers 15 residues. Per the germline V gene, CDR1 is LGHNA and CDR2 is YSLEER. V lost 4 bases and J lost 4; bases outside the gene matches: 9.

The chain has TRBV5-1 and TRBJ2-7; 12 nucleotides line up with TRBD2. J gave up 2 bases and V 4 bases, and 4 bases lay outside the gene matches. This CDR3 is 15 amino acids long. Germline CDR1 reads SGHRS; CDR2 reads YFSETQ. CDR3 in amino acids: CASSGTSGPTYEQYF. DNA for the CDR3: TGCGCCAGCAGCGGGACTAGCGGGCCGACCTACGAGCAGTACTTC.

The gene calls are TRBV5-4 and TRBJ1-1; D is perhaps TRBD1 (5 bases). This CDR3 comprises 13 residues. CDR1 and CDR2 (germline): SGHNT, YYREEE (reference sequence). The V end lost 2 bases, the J end lost 1 base, and 6 bases lay between the germline ends. The CDR3 reads CASSFGGNTEAFF. CDR3 nucleotide sequence: TGTGCCAGCAGCTTCGGGGGGAACACTGAAGCTTTCTTT.

The chain carries TRBV7-8 and TRBJ1-1; 10 positions agree with TRBD1. Germline-derived CDR1 and CDR2 are SGHVS and FQNEAQ. The CDR3 is made up of 16 amino acids. V lost 5 bases, J lost 1 base, and 7 bases stayed unmatched. Here the CDR3 reads CASSARDRGPNTEAFF. Written as DNA, the CDR3 is TGTGCCAGCAGCGCCCGGGACAGGGGACCGAACACTGAAGCTTTCTTT.

The rearrangement joins TRBV6-5 to TRBJ1-3; the D is unclear. This CDR3 comprises 14 residues. Germline CDR1 is MNHEY and CDR2 is SVGAGI. The V end lost 6 bases, the J end lost 3 bases, and 12 bases lay between the germline ends. The CDR3 sequence is CASSPHFGGNTIYF. CDR3 nucleotide sequence: TGTGCCAGCAGCCCCCACTTCGGTGGAAACACCATATATTTT.

The chain couples TRBV5-6 to TRBJ1-2, with D maybe TRBD1 (5 bases). The V gene lost 4 bases and the J gene lost 4 bases, with 11 bases spanning the gap. The CDR3 has 13 residues. Germline CDR1 and CDR2: SGHDT and YYEEEE. CDR3 bases: TGTGCCAGCAGCGAGACAGCACTCTATGGCTACACCTTC. It yields the protein CASSETALYGYTF.

The rearrangement links TRBV2 to TRBJ1-1; 10 bases line up with TRBD1. The trim removed 7 bases at V and 3 bases at J, leaving 5 bases unmatched. The CDR3 length is 14 residues. Germline CDR1 reads SNHLY; CDR2 reads FYNNEI. Written as DNA, the CDR3 is TGTGCCAGCACCGAAGGACAGGGGGACACTGAAGCTTTCTTT. Protein: CASTEGQGDTEAFF.

On this clone itself: The same CDR3 can be traced to other DNA sequences in this sample. This chain joins TRBV9 and TRBJ1-5; a possible D gene is TRBD1 (5 bases). Between the trimmed V and J ends, which lost 0 bases and 2 bases, there was a span of 6 bases. Germline-derived CDR1 and CDR2 are SGDLS and YYNGEE. The CDR3 extends over 14 amino acids. Here the CDR3 reads CASSVAGGNQPQHF. Here the CDR3 DNA reads TGTGCCAGCAGCGTAGCGGGGGGCAATCAGCCCCAGCATTTT.

The chain joins TRBV5-5 to TRBJ1-6; D gene unclear. CDR3 length equals 17 residues. Trimming removed 0 bases from V and 0 bases from J, with 10 bases in between. Germline-derived CDR1 and CDR2 are SGHKS and YYEKEE (reference sequence). CDR3 protein: CASSLGVMSSYNSPLHF. CDR3 sequence (DNA): TGTGCCAGCAGCTTGGGCGTCATGAGCTCCTATAATTCACCCCTCCACTTT.

The chain has TRBV7-9 and TRBJ2-1, with 16 bases fitting TRBD2. After removal of 8 bases from V and 9 bases from J, the junction contained 7 bases not matched to a gene. Germline V CDR1 and CDR2: SEHNR, FQNEAQ (reference sequence). CDR3 length: 15 amino acids. The CDR3 coding sequence is TGTGCCAGCGCGGGACTAGCGGGGGGGCCAGGTGAGCAGTTCTTC. This encodes CASAGLAGGPGEQFF.

The chain has TRBV4-3 and TRBJ1-5; possible D gene TRBD1, 5 bases. Germline V CDR1 and CDR2: LGHNA, YSLEER. With 0 bases removed from V and 7 bases from J, the gap between germline ends came to 10 bases. The CDR3 sequence is 14 residues long. The CDR3 DNA reads as TGCGCCAGCAGCCAAGAGCAGGGTTTACAGCCCCAGCATTTT. It yields the protein CASSQEQGLQPQHF.

The rearrangement joins TRBV4-3 to TRBJ2-1; TRBD2 agrees at 8 bases. The CDR3 is made up of 15 amino acids. V gave up 0 bases and J gave up 10 bases; unmatched junction bases: 8. The germline V gene encodes CDR1 LGHNA and CDR2 YSLEER. Written as DNA, the CDR3 is TGCGCCAGCAGCCAAGAGCGAGGCGGGGGGATCGAGCAGTTCTTC. Protein sequence: CASSQERGGGIEQFF.

The V call is TRBV7-9, the J call TRBJ1-1, with a weak D call TRBD1 (6 bases). The CDR3 loop spans 13 amino acids. Trimming took 11 bases from V and 0 from J, leaving 13 bases between them. The germline gives CDR1 SEHNR, CDR2 FQNEAQ (reference sequence). The CDR3 DNA follows: TGTGCCGGGAGGGGGGAGGTGAACACTGAAGCTTTCTTT. Its translation: CAGRGEVNTEAFF.

The chain is built from TRBV13 and TRBJ2-7; 12 bases align to TRBD1. Germline V CDR1 and CDR2: PRHDT, FYEKMQ (reference sequence). The CDR3 has 16 amino acids. Trimming took 5 bases from V and 6 from J; bases not matched to a gene: 11. For the CDR3, the DNA is TGTGCCAGCAGCAACCGGGACAGGGGGCGGTTAAGCGAGCAGTACTTC. Encoded protein: CASSNRDRGRLSEQYF.

The genes are TRBV4-3 and TRBJ2-7; D possibly corresponds to TRBD1 (6 bases). The CDR3 is 15 amino acids. V dropped 2 bases and J dropped 3 bases, with 14 bases sitting between them. Per the germline V gene, CDR1 is LGHNA and CDR2 is YSLEER. CDR3 protein: CASSQRLDRDYEQYF. CDR3 in DNA: TGCGCCAGCAGCCAAAGACTGGACAGAGACTACGAGCAGTACTTC.

The rearrangement links TRBV7-9 to TRBJ2-5; 8 positions match TRBD2. Per the germline V gene, CDR1 is SEHNR and CDR2 is FQNEAQ (reference sequence). V shed 7 bases, J shed 2 bases, and the junction held 9 bases outside the gene matches. The CDR3 totals 15 residues. As DNA, the CDR3 is TGTGCCAGCACACTTATACTAGCGGAACAAGAGACCCAGTACTTC. Translation: CASTLILAEQETQYF.

The V call is TRBV4-2, the J call TRBJ1-1, with 9 bases aligning to TRBD1. The CDR3 length is 16 residues. The germline gives CDR1 LGHNA, CDR2 YNFKEQ. Unmatched junction bases numbered 5, after V lost 2 bases and J lost 1 base. CDR3 protein: CASSQSDRGSNTEAFF. CDR3 DNA: TGTGCCAGCAGCCAATCGGACAGGGGATCGAACACTGAAGCTTTCTTT.